A selection of T cell receptor beta chains follows, all from one sample in a study of cytomegalovirus exposure and HLA in healthy donors. Profiling relied on immunoSEQ multiplex PCR, and the TCRdb table lists in-frame clones only, not all of them. The data show around 200,000 clones, roughly 90% seen once. Material: PBMCs. These receptors were collected from a woman under 30 in good health and CMV-seronegative. Each CDR3 is given with its conserved first and last residue. A D gene is named only where the DNA matches it firmly.

j_call | d_call | v_call | cdr3_nt | cdr3_aa
TRBJ1-2 | - | TRBV6-4 | TGTGCCAGCAGTGAAACAGGGTTCTATGGCTACACCTTC | CASSETGFYGYTF
TRBJ1-5 | TRBD1 | TRBV5-8 | TGTGCCAGCAGCCCTGGACAGGGTCCAAATCAGCCCCAGCATTTT | CASSPGQGPNQPQHF
TRBJ1-4 | TRBD1 | TRBV19 | TGTGCCAGTAGTTCTATCCTCCAGAAGGGGGCAAGTAATGAAAAACTGTTTTTT | CASSSILQKGASNEKLFF
TRBJ1-2 | - | TRBV7-9 | TGTGCCAGCAGTCGGGGGGTACCCCTCTATGGCTACACCTTC | CASSRGVPLYGYTF
TRBJ2-5 | TRBD2 | TRBV7-8 | TGTGCCAGCAGCGGGGGGGGGTTGGGCCAGACCCAGTACTTC | CASSGGGLGQTQYF
TRBJ2-2 | TRBD2 | TRBV2 | TGTGCCAGCAGTGAAGATGGGAGGGCCCTCGGGGAGCTGTTTTTT | CASSEDGRALGELFF
TRBJ1-1 | - | TRBV7-3 | TGTGCCAGCAGCTTAAGTACAACAGGGAACACTGAAGCTTTCTTT | CASSLSTTGNTEAFF
TRBJ1-4 | - | TRBV4-1 | TGCGCCAGCAGCCAAGGGCCGAGGGAGGAAAAACTGTTTTTT | CASSQGPREEKLFF
TRBJ2-3 | TRBD2 | TRBV4-3 | TGCGCCAGCAGCCAAGATCTAGCGGGGGCTACAGATACGCAGTATTTT | CASSQDLAGATDTQYF
TRBJ2-7 | - | TRBV11-2 | TGTGCCAGCAGGCCCAGACTAGGGGAGCCCTTCGAGCAGTACTTC | CASRPRLGEPFEQYF
TRBJ2-1 | - | TRBV7-3 | TGTGCCAGCAGCTTAGACAGAAGCACCTACAATGAGCAGTTCTTC | CASSLDRSTYNEQFF